A selection of T cell receptor beta chains follows, all from one sample in a study of T cell responses to AZD1222 COVID-19 vaccine. Sequenced by immunoSEQ multiplex PCR; TCRdb stores in-frame clones only, minus some. This sample has around 95,000 clones, with 87% found just once. The specimen comprised peripheral blood, sampled on day 0 of MenACWY control vaccination. The receptors shown here come from an adult in good health. Both conserved end residues are trimmed from each CDR3. Fields, in order: V gene, clone size, CDR3 protein. Not every row has a clone size; where given, it reads once, few, many or a size class.

TRBV5-1 | few | ASSLAGYGNTIY
TRBV19 | . | ASSMGQGTYNEQF
TRBV5-1 | few | ASSLAAASGVVGAQETQY
TRBV7-2 | few | ASSLALGSNTEAF
TRBV2 | . | ASSGSGNTIY
TRBV4-2 | once | ASSQERGGNEKLF
TRBV3-1/TRBV3-2 | . | ASSQEPYEQY
TRBV28 | once | ASRPDRNNEKLF
TRBV19 | . | ASSGQGALTGELF
TRBV28 | . | ASSPPGRLNTEAF
TRBV11-2 | . | ASSFGLVPPNEQF
TRBV4-1 | once | ASSQGAVAEAF
TRBV4-1 | . | ASSQDRTGTPSTDTQY
TRBV6-2/TRBV6-3 | . | ASSGNSDPLGETQY
TRBV2 | once | ASRAAYEQY
TRBV11-3 | . | ASSLSSVETGELF
TRBV10-1 | . | ASRKGTSGGLYEQY
TRBV28 | . | ASSFPLQETQY
TRBV19 | . | ASAIQGNYGYT
TRBV27 | . | ASSLRAGKLF
TRBV7-8 | . | ASSSSGGMLIDEQF
TRBV2 | . | ASRLTASSYEQY
TRBV28 | . | ASGGTNSYEQY
TRBV7-3 | . | ASSPEPMAGYT
TRBV28 | once | ASSLYKGATTEAF
TRBV6-6 | . | ASSYSTGRNTEAF
TRBV7-2 | . | ASSSHRVAGDNEQF
TRBV11-2 | . | ASSLGTGAEEQY
TRBV6-2/TRBV6-3 | medium-sized | ASSYSVQGYEQY
TRBV7-3 | . | ASSPDRGRPYT
TRBV7-2 | . | ASSPRTGSNEQF